The rows below give T cell receptor beta chains drawn from one sample of a study of T-cell memory formation after mild COVID-19. Each CDR3 protein is one row after TCRdb ran MiXCR on the 5' RACE reads. This sample has about 400,000 distinct CDR3 sequences, with approximately 24% found just once. Input material: PBMCs or a T cell subset sorted from them (not recorded which). The source is an adult woman who had mild COVID-19 (a few samples of this study predate the infection). Cell type and time point are not known. Each CDR3 is given with its conserved first and last residue. The D gene is left open where the match is weak. Where a row states a size, it is once, few, many or the class of an expanded clone; other rows omit it.

few | TRBJ2-5 | TRBV2 | NA | TGTGCCAGCAGTGAAGGGCGGAGTAGACAAGAGACCCAGTACTTC | CASSEGRSRQETQYF
NA | TRBJ2-2 | TRBV7-2 | NA | TGTGCCAGCAGCACCGGGACTCTCACCGGGGAGCTGTTTTTT | CASSTGTLTGELFF
NA | TRBJ2-1 | TRBV18 | NA | TGTGCCAGCTCACCACCTCCCAGAAGTGAGCAGTTCTTC | CASSPPPRSEQFF
NA | TRBJ2-7 | TRBV30 | TRBD1 | TGTGCCTGGAGCCGGGACAGGGGCTCCTACGAGCAGTACTTC | CAWSRDRGSYEQYF
NA | TRBJ1-4 | TRBV30 | NA | TGTGCCTGGAGTGTAGAGGACAGCACAAAACTGTTTTTT | CAWSVEDSTKLFF
NA | TRBJ2-2 | TRBV6-2/TRBV6-3 | NA | TGTGCCAGCAGTTCTGAGGCCCTAACCGGGGAGCTGTTTTTT | CASSSEALTGELFF
few | TRBJ2-3 | TRBV12-3/TRBV12-4 | TRBD2 | TGTGCCAGCAGATTTTCCAGCGGGGGGGGAGATACGCAGTATTTT | CASRFSSGGGDTQYF
NA | TRBJ1-1 | TRBV28 | TRBD1 | TGTGCCAGCAGTCTCAGGACAGGCGGAGGGACTGAAGCTTTCTTT | CASSLRTGGGTEAFF
once | TRBJ2-1 | TRBV6-5 | NA | TGTGCCAGCAGTTACGAGGGAATCTCCTACAATGAGCAGTTCTTC | CASSYEGISYNEQFF
NA | TRBJ1-2 | TRBV30 | TRBD1 | TGTGCCTGGAGTGTCGGCAGGGGGGCCTTTGGCTACACCTTC | CAWSVGRGAFGYTF
NA | TRBJ2-5 | TRBV7-8 | TRBD2 | TGTGCCAGCAGCCCAGGACTAGTGTCGTACCAAGAGACCCAGTACTTC | CASSPGLVSYQETQYF
few | TRBJ2-7 | TRBV6-5 | NA | TGTGCCAGCAGGGACAGCAGCTCCTACGAGCAGTACTTC | CASRDSSSYEQYF
NA | TRBJ1-3 | TRBV7-6 | TRBD1 | TGTGCCAGCAGCTTAGCGACAGGGAACTCGGGCAACACCATATATTTT | CASSLATGNSGNTIYF
NA | TRBJ2-1 | TRBV9 | TRBD1 | TGTGCCAGCAGCGTAGCAGGGGGCACCTACAATGAGCAGTTCTTC | CASSVAGGTYNEQFF
NA | TRBJ2-7 | TRBV20-1 | NA | TGCAGTGCACTCCGGACCGGGGGCGTGTGGGAGCAGTACTTC | CSALRTGGVWEQYF
NA | TRBJ1-2 | TRBV24-1 | NA | TGTGCCACCAGTGATTTGGGGCAGGACTATGGCTACACCTTC | CATSDLGQDYGYTF
few | TRBJ2-3 | TRBV20-1 | NA | TGCAGTGCTCAGGGGACTTCTACCACACGGGATACGCAGTATTTT | CSAQGTSTTRDTQYF
NA | TRBJ2-7 | TRBV7-9 | TRBD2 | TGTGCCAGCAGCCCGGGACTAGCGCTTGACTACGAGCAGTACTTC | CASSPGLALDYEQYF
NA | TRBJ2-3 | TRBV20-1 | TRBD2 | TGCAGTGCTAGAGGTACTAGCGGGGACTCAGATACGCAGTATTTT | CSARGTSGDSDTQYF
many | TRBJ2-7 | TRBV6-5 | TRBD2 | TGTGCCAGCCAGCTCGGGAGGCCCTACGAGCAGTACTTC | CASQLGRPYEQYF
NA | TRBJ2-5 | TRBV15 | TRBD2 | TGTGCCACCACCTCAAGGTCGGGGGGAGAAGAGACCCAGTACTTC | CATTSRSGGEETQYF
NA | TRBJ2-3 | TRBV7-9 | NA | TGTGCCAGCAGCTTAGGATCAGGGTCGGCGAGCACAGATACGCAGTATTTT | CASSLGSGSASTDTQYF
many | TRBJ2-3 | TRBV6-6 | NA | TGTGCCAGCCGCCCGGGGTTCCGAGGTATGGGCACAGATACGCAGTATTTT | CASRPGFRGMGTDTQYF
NA | TRBJ2-3 | TRBV7-2 | TRBD2 | TGTGCCAGCCCCCCCCGGGAGGAGCGGTATACGCAGTATTTT | CASPPREERYTQYF
few | TRBJ2-5 | TRBV10-3 | NA | TGTGCCATCAGTGAGTCAGGGGGCGGGAGCCAAGAGACCCAGTACTTC | CAISESGGGSQETQYF
NA | TRBJ2-1 | TRBV29-1 | NA | TGCAGCGTTAAGACGGATTATATTGAGCAGTTCTTC | CSVKTDYIEQFF
NA | TRBJ1-6 | TRBV10-2 | NA | TGCGCCAGCAGTGGGGGATCAGGGAAAACTTCACCCCTCCACTTT | CASSGGSGKTSPLHF
NA | TRBJ1-5 | TRBV7-8 | NA | TGTGCCAGCAGCTTAGGTTGGCTAGGGGGCAATCAGCCCCAGCATTTT | CASSLGWLGGNQPQHF
many | TRBJ2-5 | TRBV5-1 | TRBD1 | TGCGCCAGCAGCCCAGGACAGGGGCGCGAGACCCAGTACTTC | CASSPGQGRETQYF
NA | TRBJ2-1 | TRBV7-3 | TRBD1 | TGTGCCAGCAGCCCAAACAGGGGTAAGCACAATGAGCAGTTCTTC | CASSPNRGKHNEQFF
NA | TRBJ1-5 | TRBV15 | NA | TGTGCCACCAGCAGAGACGGGGTGAATCAGCCCCAGCATTTT | CATSRDGVNQPQHF
few | TRBJ1-1 | TRBV15 | NA | TGTGCCACCAGCGACCTATTCGGAGATGAAGCTTTCTTT | CATSDLFGDEAFF
NA | TRBJ1-5 | TRBV7-9 | NA | TGTTCCAGCAGCCTAACAGTGGAGCCCCAGCATTTT | CSSSLTVEPQHF
NA | TRBJ1-5 | TRBV11-2 | NA | TGTGCCAGCAGCTTAGGGGGGGGACAAAATCAGCCCCAGCATTTT | CASSLGGGQNQPQHF
few | TRBJ2-2 | TRBV5-5 | TRBD1 | TGTGCCAGCAGCCTAGGGACAGGTTTATCGGGGGAGCTGTTTTTT | CASSLGTGLSGELFF
many | TRBJ2-2 | TRBV24-1 | NA | TGTGCCACCAGTGTTGCAGGGATCTACACCGGGGAGCTGTTTTTT | CATSVAGIYTGELFF
NA | TRBJ1-4 | TRBV4-1 | NA | TGCGCCAGCAGCCAAGCGACAGGACGACGGGAAAAACTGTTTTTT | CASSQATGRREKLFF
many | TRBJ2-1 | TRBV5-1 | NA | TGCGCCAGCAGCTCCGCCGGGACAAGTGACAATGAGCAGTTCTTC | CASSSAGTSDNEQFF
NA | TRBJ1-2 | TRBV20-1 | TRBD1 | TGCAGTGCATCCGGGACAGTCCCGATTGGGACCTTC | CSASGTVPIGTF
NA | TRBJ2-3 | TRBV27 | NA | TGTGCCAGCACCCAGCTAGCAGGCAGTGCTAGCACAGATACGCAGTATTTT | CASTQLAGSASTDTQYF
few | TRBJ2-1 | TRBV7-3 | TRBD2 | TGTGCCAGCAGCTACACGCCCGGGACTAGCGGGAGTCCACGGGGTGAGCAGTTCTTC | CASSYTPGTSGSPRGEQFF
NA | TRBJ2-1 | TRBV9 | TRBD1 | TGTGCCAGCAGCGCGGGAAGCGGGACAGGGTGGAATGAGCAGTTCTTC | CASSAGSGTGWNEQFF
NA | TRBJ2-6 | TRBV12-3/TRBV12-4 | NA | TGTGCCAGCAAAAGCTTACCCGGGAAAGGTGGGGCCAACGTCCTGACTTTC | CASKSLPGKGGANVLTF
NA | TRBJ2-5 | TRBV11-2 | NA | TGTGCCAGCAGCTTGACAGAGTACCAAGAGACCCAGTACTTC | CASSLTEYQETQYF
NA | TRBJ2-1 | TRBV9 | TRBD2 | TGTGCCAGCAGCGCTCCCTTTGCGGGAGGGCCTTATGAGCAGTTCTTC | CASSAPFAGGPYEQFF
few | TRBJ1-2 | TRBV5-1 | NA | TGCGCCAGCAGCTTGCAGGGTACTAACGGCTACACCTTC | CASSLQGTNGYTF
few | TRBJ1-2 | TRBV7-2 | NA | TGTGCCAGCAGCTTAGGCGTCGGGATTCGGGGCTACACCTTC | CASSLGVGIRGYTF
NA | TRBJ1-2 | TRBV29-1 | NA | TGCAGCGTTGAGGTCAGGCCCCCCCTCTATGGCTACACCTTC | CSVEVRPPLYGYTF
many | TRBJ1-2 | TRBV12-3/TRBV12-4 | NA | TGTGCCAGCAGCTTGGCCAACTATGGCTACACCTTC | CASSLANYGYTF
few | TRBJ1-5 | TRBV20-1 | TRBD1 | TGCAGTGCTAGTACCGGGACAGGGTATCAGCCCCAGCATTTT | CSASTGTGYQPQHF
NA | TRBJ2-2 | TRBV11-3 | TRBD2 | TGTGCCAGCAGCCGGGAGGGACTAGCGGGAGTCGGCACCGGGGAGCTGTTTTTT | CASSREGLAGVGTGELFF
few | TRBJ2-2 | TRBV7-2 | TRBD1 | TGTGCCAGCAGCCCTCCGGACAGGGTGAACACCGGGGAGCTGTTTTTT | CASSPPDRVNTGELFF
few | TRBJ1-1 | TRBV25-1 | NA | TGTGCCAGCACGGACTTCCTCGCGGATCGAGCTTTCTTT | CASTDFLADRAFF
many | TRBJ2-1 | TRBV6-1 | TRBD1 | TGTGCCAGCAGTACCCGACAGGGGGCCTACAATGAGCAGTTCTTC | CASSTRQGAYNEQFF